The 21 T cell receptor beta chains in this list originate from one sample, sequenced in a study of blood T cell repertoires in COVID-19. TCRdb's table, derived via immunoSEQ multiplex PCR, lists solely in-frame clones and lacks some. The sample lists about 670,000 clones, approximately 90% occurring once. Sequencing was done on a sample of peripheral blood. Receptors were obtained from a woman aged 18-29 years with acute or convalescent COVID-19.

This chain connects TRBV2 to TRBJ1-4; D unresolved. The CDR3 runs 14 residues. The germline V gene has CDR1 SNHLY and CDR2 FYNNEI. V shed 3 bases and J shed 5 bases, with 10 bases lying between them. The CDR3 is CASSEGGSNEKLFF. DNA of the CDR3: TGTGCCAGCAGTGAGGGCGGGTCAAATGAAAAACTGTTTTTT.

This chain connects TRBV28 to TRBJ1-2; 9 nucleotides align to TRBD1. The CDR3 sequence is 15 residues long. The ends lost 3 bases at V and 6 bases at J; junction bases unmatched: 8. Germline V gene data show CDR1 as MDHEN and CDR2 as SYDVKM. The CDR3 DNA follows: TGTGCCAGCAGTTTCAGGGACAGGGACTTTGATGGCTACACCTTC. Translation: CASSFRDRDFDGYTF.

The chain links TRBV18 to TRBJ2-7; D is possibly TRBD2 (6 bases). The germline gives CDR1 KGHSH, CDR2 LQKENI. The CDR3 is made up of 16 amino acids. V gave up 0 bases and J gave up 0 bases, with 12 bases separating them. Written as DNA, the CDR3 is TGTGCCAGCTCACCACCCGGGAGAGGGGCCTCCTACGAGCAGTACTTC. It codes for CASSPPGRGASYEQYF.

CDR3 amino acids: CASSLAGETGELFF. The DNA for the CDR3 is TGTGCCAGCAGCTTGGCGGGGGAAACCGGGGAGCTGTTTTTT. The rearrangement joins TRBV5-4 to TRBJ2-2; weak D call: TRBD2 (6 bases). The V and J ends lost 0 bases and 5 bases respectively, with 8 bases between them. The CDR3 is made up of 14 amino acids. CDR1 SGHNT and CDR2 YYREEE come from the germline V gene (reference sequence).

As for this clone: Other DNA sequences in this sample translate to the same CDR3. The chain has TRBV6-4 and TRBJ2-3, with 8 bases lining up with TRBD2. Germline loops: CDR1 MRHNA, CDR2 SNTAGT. This CDR3 spans 15 amino acids. J was trimmed by 3 bases and V by 2 bases; bases with no gene match: 4. The chain's CDR3 is CASSDGTGGTDTQYF. The DNA for the CDR3 is TGTGCCAGCAGTGACGGAACGGGGGGGACAGATACGCAGTATTTT.

This rearrangement joins TRBV15 to TRBJ1-1, with D hard to call. The CDR3 loop spans 15 amino acids. V dropped 0 bases and J dropped 5 bases, with 13 bases sitting between them. Germline V lookup: CDR1 LNHNV, CDR2 YYDKDF (reference sequence). This CDR3 is CATSREVSGNTEAFF. The CDR3 DNA reads as TGTGCCACCAGCAGAGAAGTTAGCGGAAATACTGAAGCTTTCTTT.

This sequence joins TRBV24-1 and TRBJ2-3, with 10 bases aligning to TRBD1. The CDR3 consists of 17 residues. Germline trimming cut 0 bases from V and 7 bases from J; bases unmatched to any gene: 9. CDR1 and CDR2 (germline): KGHDR, SFDVKD. The DNA of the CDR3 is TGTGCCACCAGTGATTTGCACGGGACAGGGGTGAGAAATACGCAGTATTTT. Translating gives CATSDLHGTGVRNTQYF.

The V call is TRBV7-9, the J call TRBJ1-1; the match to TRBD1 covers 7 bases. CDR3 length: 15 residues. Germline V CDR1 and CDR2: SEHNR, FQNEAQ (reference sequence). J was trimmed by 1 base and V by 1 base; bases with no gene match: 3. Here the CDR3 reads CASSLEGQQNTEAFF. The CDR3 nucleotides are TGTGCCAGCAGCTTAGAGGGACAGCAGAACACTGAAGCTTTCTTT.

The chain has TRBV19 and TRBJ1-2; 7 bases are a match to TRBD1. The V and J ends lost 7 bases and 6 bases, in that order; junction bases with no gene match: 14. CDR1 and CDR2 from the germline V gene are LNHDA and SQIVND (reference sequence). The CDR3 is made up of 15 amino acids. In DNA, the CDR3 is TGTGCCAGTACCCCATCGACGACAGGGTGGGATGGCTACACCTTC. This encodes CASTPSTTGWDGYTF. The whole variable domain, remainder taken from reference TRBV19 and TRBJ1-2, is DGGITQSPKYLFRKEGQNVTLSCEQNLNHDAMYWYRQDPGQGLRLIYYSQIVNDFQKGDIAEGYSVSREKKESFPLTVTSAQKNPTAFYLCASTPSTTGWDGYTFGSGTRLTVV.

The chain uses TRBV5-1 and TRBJ1-1; 8 positions agree with TRBD1. The germline V gene encodes CDR1 SGHRS and CDR2 YFSETQ. The CDR3 covers 14 residues. The trim removed 4 bases at V and 1 base at J, leaving 3 bases unmatched. CDR3 DNA: TGCGCCAGCAGCAAACAGGGGGAGAACACTGAAGCTTTCTTT. It encodes CASSKQGENTEAFF.

The chain couples TRBV11-2 to TRBJ1-2, with D unclear. The CDR3 extends over 15 amino acids. V was pared by 5 bases and J by 2 bases, with 15 bases between. From germline, CDR1 is SGHAT and CDR2 FQNNGV. The CDR3 loop reads CASSPLRGRNYGYTF. The CDR3 nucleotides are TGTGCCAGCAGCCCTCTTAGAGGGAGAAACTATGGCTACACCTTC. The complete variable domain, with remaining parts taken from reference TRBV11-2 and TRBJ1-2, reads EAGVAQSPRYKIIEKRQSVAFWCNPISGHATLYWYQQILGQGPKLLIQFQNNGVVDDSQLPKDRFSAERLKGVDSTLKIQPAKLEDSAVYLCASSPLRGRNYGYTFGSGTRLTVV.

This chain joins TRBV12-3 or TRBV12-4 and TRBJ1-6; 7 bases are shared with TRBD1. J gave up 8 bases and V 6 bases, and 4 bases lay outside the gene matches. The CDR3 length is 13 residues. CDR3 in amino acids: CASSRDSYSPLHF. In DNA form, the CDR3 reads TGTGCCAGCAGCCGGGACAGCTATTCACCCCTCCACTTT.

This chain joins TRBV7-9 and TRBJ1-4; 9 nucleotides match TRBD1. V was pared by 5 bases and J by 6 bases, with 10 bases of the junction left unmatched. The CDR3 spans 16 residues. CDR1 and CDR2 from the germline V gene are SEHNR and FQNEAQ (reference sequence). CDR3 in DNA: TGTGCCAGCAGCCCTAGGACAGGGGAGTCGCATGAAAAACTGTTTTTT. Its protein is CASSPRTGESHEKLFF.

The V call is TRBV9, the J call TRBJ1-1; 7 bases align to TRBD1. Germline-derived CDR1 and CDR2 are SGDLS and YYNGEE. V was pared by 2 bases and J by 1 base, with 11 bases of the junction left unmatched. The CDR3 runs to 17 residues. The CDR3 coding sequence is TGTGCCAGCAGCGTGGGATCAGGGGGTGGGAGGAACACTGAAGCTTTCTTT. Its protein is CASSVGSGGGRNTEAFF.

This CDR3 is CASSLEDHRGTPYEQYF. CDR3 DNA sequence: TGTGCCAGCAGCTTAGAAGACCACAGGGGCACCCCCTACGAGCAGTACTTC. The rearrangement uses TRBV13 and TRBJ2-7; 7 bases line up with TRBD1. The CDR3 contains 17 residues. Germline V gene sequence: CDR1 PRHDT, CDR2 FYEKMQ (reference sequence). After removal of 1 base from V and 2 bases from J, the junction contained 11 bases not matched to a gene.

The chain links TRBV6-5 to TRBJ1-5, with D perhaps matching TRBD1 (5 bases). V dropped 6 bases and J dropped 2 bases, with 14 bases sitting between them. The CDR3 covers 15 residues. Looked up from germline, CDR1 is MNHEY and CDR2 is SVGAGI. Here the CDR3 DNA reads TGTGCCAGCAGCGATAGGGGATATGGCAATCAGCCCCAGCATTTT. Its translation: CASSDRGYGNQPQHF.

This rearrangement joins TRBV19 to TRBJ2-2; tentatively, D is TRBD1 (6 bases). Trimming cost V 0 bases and J 6 bases, with 14 bases left between them. The CDR3 is made up of 16 amino acids. Germline CDR1 is LNHDA and CDR2 is SQIVND (reference sequence). CDR3 in amino acids: CASSIDPRTVAGELFF. CDR3 nucleotides: TGTGCCAGTAGTATAGATCCCCGGACAGTTGCCGGGGAGCTGTTTTTT.

The chain combines TRBV18 with TRBJ1-2; TRBD1 matches at 7 bases. The CDR3 loop spans 15 amino acids. J lost 4 bases, V lost 2 bases, and 7 bases had no gene match. Germline CDR1 and CDR2: KGHSH and LQKENI. This chain's CDR3 is CASSPEGAVVYGYTF. The CDR3 nucleotides read TGTGCCAGCTCACCAGAGGGGGCCGTAGTCTATGGCTACACCTTC.

The chain recombines TRBV3-1 (or the pseudogene TRBV3-2) with TRBJ1-2, with 10 bases fitting TRBD1. This CDR3 comprises 16 residues. With 4 bases clipped from V and 4 bases from J, the junction kept 9 bases outside the gene matches. The germline CDR1 and CDR2 sequences are LGHDT and YNNKEL (reference sequence). CDR3 region: CASSRTGTGEGYGYTF. The CDR3 coding sequence is TGTGCCAGCAGCCGAACCGGGACAGGGGAAGGCTATGGCTACACCTTC.

As concerns this clone: A read error may account for a junction end that differs from germline. The chain has TRBV2 and TRBJ1-2; D is undetermined. Looked up from germline, CDR1 is SNHLY and CDR2 is FYNNEI. The CDR3 contains 11 residues. The CDR3 DNA reads TGTGCCAGCAGTGAAGAATCCGGGTCCGCCTTC. It specifies CASSEESGSAF.

The chain employs TRBV5-4 and TRBJ1-2, with TRBD1 identical over 7 bases. The ends lost 3 bases at V and 5 bases at J; junction bases unmatched: 7. Germline assignment: CDR1 SGHNT and CDR2 YYREEE (reference sequence). CDR3 length: 14 amino acids. In DNA form, the CDR3 reads TGTGCCAGCAGCTCGGGGACAGCACTTTATGGCTACACCTTC. Encoded protein: CASSSGTALYGYTF.